The rows below give T cell receptor beta chains drawn from one sample of a study of blood T cell repertoires in COVID-19. The repertoire was sequenced with immunoSEQ multiplex PCR; TCRdb's copy has only in-frame clones and lacks some. The table has roughly 240,000 clones, 70% to 85% seen once. The sequenced material came from peripheral blood. The source is a woman aged 80 or older with acute or convalescent COVID-19. Both conserved end residues are part of each CDR3. Fields, in order: J gene, V gene, CDR3 protein.

j_call: TRBJ1-2; v_call: TRBV12-3/TRBV12-4; cdr3_aa: CASSFVGSNGYTF
j_call: TRBJ2-1; v_call: TRBV18; cdr3_aa: CASSPQLAGEQFF
j_call: TRBJ2-5; v_call: TRBV11-2; cdr3_aa: CASSLALAGQETQYF
j_call: TRBJ2-7; v_call: TRBV18; cdr3_aa: CASSLRTSGAYEQYF
j_call: TRBJ2-5; v_call: TRBV5-1; cdr3_aa: CASRQGTGNYQETQYF
j_call: TRBJ2-1; v_call: TRBV5-4; cdr3_aa: CASSLASSSYNEQFF
j_call: TRBJ2-1; v_call: TRBV9; cdr3_aa: CASSAQTGSYNEQFF
j_call: TRBJ2-7; v_call: TRBV7-8; cdr3_aa: CASSSRGAGGPYEQYF
j_call: TRBJ2-7; v_call: TRBV7-2; cdr3_aa: CASSLGGTSGLEEQYF
j_call: TRBJ2-2; v_call: TRBV5-1; cdr3_aa: CASSLEGAAGELFF
j_call: TRBJ1-5; v_call: TRBV5-6; cdr3_aa: CASSLAGISDQPQHF